A selection of T cell receptor beta chains follows, all from one sample in a study of beta chain features in type 1 diabetes. The protocol was immunoSEQ multiplex PCR, while the TCRdb copy is restricted to in-frame clones and leaves out a portion. The sample holds around 140,000 clones, roughly 10% seen once. Sequenced input: central memory CD4+ T cells from blood. These receptors all come from a man aged 30 to 45 with type 1 diabetes. Both conserved end residues are part of each CDR3. The D gene is left open where the match is weak. Size is stated for part of the rows, as once, few or many counts, or as a class when the clone is expanded.

abundance	d_gene	v_gene	j_gene	CDR3nt	CDR3aa
few	-	TRBV18	TRBJ1-6	TGTGCCAGCTCGGTAGGGGGTCGGGGAAGTTCACCCCTCCACTTT	CASSVGGRGSSPLHF
few	TRBD2	TRBV18	TRBJ2-3	TGTGCCAGCTCACCACCCGGCGGGGGGGCCACAGATACGCAGTATTTT	CASSPPGGGATDTQYF
-	TRBD2	TRBV4-1	TRBJ2-1	TGCGCCAGCAGCCAAGGCATCCTAGCGGGGGCCCGACGCTATGAGCAGTTCTTC	CASSQGILAGARRYEQFF
few	TRBD1	TRBV29-1	TRBJ1-5	TGCAGCGTTTCGACAGGGGGCGCGGGGCAGCCCCAGCATTTT	CSVSTGGAGQPQHF
-	-	TRBV5-1	TRBJ2-5	TGCGCCAGCAGCCCGGACTTACAAGAGACCCAGTACTTC	CASSPDLQETQYF
few	-	TRBV4-3	TRBJ1-1	TGCGCCAGCAGCCAGGAGCCGGGGGGGCTAACTGAAGCTTTCTTT	CASSQEPGGLTEAFF
few	TRBD1	TRBV5-1	TRBJ2-5	TGCGCCAGCAGCACGACAGGGGGCCAAGAGACCCAGTACTTC	CASSTTGGQETQYF
-	-	TRBV7-2	TRBJ1-6	TGTGCCAGCAGCTTATCCGGCGGACAGACACGACTACCCCTCCACTTT	CASSLSGGQTRLPLHF
-	-	TRBV30	TRBJ2-1	TGTGCCTGGAGTCCCCTAGCTCTTGAGCAGTTCTTC	CAWSPLALEQFF
-	-	TRBV2	TRBJ2-1	TGTGCCAGTGGGGCTTACAATGAGCAGTTCTTC	CASGAYNEQFF
-	TRBD2	TRBV7-9	TRBJ2-5	TGTGCCAGCAGCCTACTAGCGTCTGGGGAGACCCAGTACTTC	CASSLLASGETQYF
few	-	TRBV6-5	TRBJ1-1	TGTGCCAGCAGTTACTCGAGGGCCGTCGACACTGAAGCTTTCTTT	CASSYSRAVDTEAFF
few	-	TRBV5-6	TRBJ2-7	TGTGCCAGCAGCGAATTACCGACAGGAAGCTACGAGCAGTACTTC	CASSELPTGSYEQYF
few	-	TRBV18	TRBJ1-1	TGTGCCAGCTCACCACGGGCCGGCGACGTTGAAGCTTTCTTT	CASSPRAGDVEAFF
-	-	TRBV2	TRBJ2-6	TGTGCCAGCAATGGGGAGACTGGGGCCAACGTCCTGACTTTC	CASNGETGANVLTF
few	-	TRBV6-5	TRBJ2-5	TGTGCCAGCAGTCGGACTTCACGAGAGACCCAGTACTTC	CASSRTSRETQYF
few	TRBD1	TRBV5-1	TRBJ1-2	TGCGCCAGCAGCACAGGACAGGGAAAAGTCTATGGCTACACCTTC	CASSTGQGKVYGYTF
-	TRBD1	TRBV19	TRBJ1-1	TGTGCCTGTCGACAGGGTATGTGGACTGAAGCTTTCTTT	CACRQGMWTEAFF
few	TRBD1	TRBV29-1	TRBJ1-4	TGCAGCGTGCGGACAGGAGCTAATGAAAAACTGTTTTTT	CSVRTGANEKLFF
-	TRBD1	TRBV7-8	TRBJ1-3	TGTGCCAGCAGCTTTCTAGGGGGCGGAAACACCATATATTTT	CASSFLGGGNTIYF
-	TRBD1	TRBV5-1	TRBJ2-7	TGCGCCAGCAGCTCCGGACAGGGAGGTGGATCCGAGCAGTACTTC	CASSSGQGGGSEQYF
-	-	TRBV29-1	TRBJ2-3	TGCAGCGTTGACCCCGGCACAGATACGCAGTATTTT	CSVDPGTDTQYF
-	-	TRBV5-1	TRBJ1-2	TGCGCCAGCAGCCCTGGACAGCCCTCGATGGATGGCTACACCTTC	CASSPGQPSMDGYTF
-	-	TRBV4-1	TRBJ2-4	TGCGCCAGCAGCCAAGGGGCCGCCTCCAGCATTCAGTACTTC	CASSQGAASSIQYF
-	TRBD1	TRBV6-6	TRBJ1-5	TGTGCCAGCAGGGACAGGGCGAGTCAGCCCCAGCATTTT	CASRDRASQPQHF
few	-	TRBV19	TRBJ1-2	TGTGCCACCCGCGGAGGGAACTACTATGGCTACACCTTC	CATRGGNYYGYTF
few	-	TRBV30	TRBJ2-7	TGTGCCTCCCAGGCGGACAGTCCTTACGAGCAGTACTTC	CASQADSPYEQYF
-	-	TRBV15	TRBJ2-5	TGTGCCACCAGCAGAGATTCCGTCCAAGAGACCCAGTACTTC	CATSRDSVQETQYF
-	-	TRBV6-5	TRBJ2-5	TGTGCCAGCAGTTACTCTAAGGACGGGAGCGAGACCCAGTACTTC	CASSYSKDGSETQYF
-	TRBD1	TRBV12-5	TRBJ2-3	TGTGCTACCACCGGACAGGGTTGGTCAGATACGCAGTATTTT	CATTGQGWSDTQYF
few	-	TRBV5-1	TRBJ2-2	TGCGCCAGCAGCTTCCTCGACACCCCCGCGGAGCTGTTTTTT	CASSFLDTPAELFF
few	TRBD2	TRBV18	TRBJ2-1	TGTGCCAGCTCACAAGTAGCGGGGTCTTACAATGAGCAGTTCTTC	CASSQVAGSYNEQFF
few	-	TRBV27	TRBJ2-7	TGTGCCAGCAGTTCCCCCGGGGGTTTGAGCTCCTACGAGCAGTACTTC	CASSSPGGLSSYEQYF
-	-	TRBV13	TRBJ2-7	TGTGCCAGCAGCTCTCAGGACTACGAGCAGTACTTC	CASSSQDYEQYF
few	TRBD2	TRBV27	TRBJ2-1	TGTGCCAGCAGTTCGTTTGCGGGGGGCGGTGAGCAGTTCTTC	CASSSFAGGGEQFF
few	TRBD2	TRBV11-2	TRBJ2-3	TGTGCCAGCAGCTTAATGGCGGGGGGCGGAAGCACAGATACGCAGTATTTT	CASSLMAGGGSTDTQYF
-	TRBD1	TRBV5-1	TRBJ2-3	TGCGCCAGCAGCCTAGGGACGGAAACAGGGGGGCAGTATTTT	CASSLGTETGGQYF